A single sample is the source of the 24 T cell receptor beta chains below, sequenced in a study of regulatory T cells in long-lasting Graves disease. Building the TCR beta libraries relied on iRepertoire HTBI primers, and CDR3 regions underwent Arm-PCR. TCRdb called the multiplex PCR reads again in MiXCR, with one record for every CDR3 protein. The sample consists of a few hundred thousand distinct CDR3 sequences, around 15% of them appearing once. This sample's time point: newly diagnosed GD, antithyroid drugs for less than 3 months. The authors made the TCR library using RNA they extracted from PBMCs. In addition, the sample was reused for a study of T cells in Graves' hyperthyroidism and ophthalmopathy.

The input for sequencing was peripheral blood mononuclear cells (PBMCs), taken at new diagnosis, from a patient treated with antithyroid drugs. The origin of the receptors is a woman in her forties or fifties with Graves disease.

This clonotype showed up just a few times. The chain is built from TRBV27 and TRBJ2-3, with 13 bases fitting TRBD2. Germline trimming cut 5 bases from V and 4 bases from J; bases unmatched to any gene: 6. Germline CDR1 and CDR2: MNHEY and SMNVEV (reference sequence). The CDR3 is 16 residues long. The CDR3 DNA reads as TGTGCCAGCAGTACCGGACTAGCGGGAGCTCCAGATACGCAGTATTTT. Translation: CASSTGLAGAPDTQYF.

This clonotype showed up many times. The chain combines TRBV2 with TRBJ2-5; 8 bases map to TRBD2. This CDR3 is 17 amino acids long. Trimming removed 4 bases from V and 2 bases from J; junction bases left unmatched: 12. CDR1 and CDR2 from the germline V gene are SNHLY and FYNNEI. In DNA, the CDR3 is TGTGCCAGCAGTGGGGGGATCGGGACTAGAGTACAAGAGACCCAGTACTTC. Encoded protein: CASSGGIGTRVQETQYF.

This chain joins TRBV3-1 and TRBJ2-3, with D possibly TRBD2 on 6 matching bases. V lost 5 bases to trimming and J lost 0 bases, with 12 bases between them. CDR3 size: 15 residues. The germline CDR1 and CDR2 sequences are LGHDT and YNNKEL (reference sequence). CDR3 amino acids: CASSYQLASTDTQYF. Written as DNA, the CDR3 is TGTGCCAGCAGCTATCAGCTAGCGAGCACAGATACGCAGTATTTT.

CDR3 nucleotides: TGTGCCTGGAGTAGCGGAGACTGCAATGAGCAGTTCTTC. Amino acid sequence: CAWSSGDCNEQFF. The rearrangement joins TRBV30 to TRBJ2-1; possible D gene TRBD2, 5 bases. CDR3 size: 13 residues. Trimming removed 2 bases at V and 6 bases at J, with 11 bases between. Per the germline V gene, CDR1 is GTSNPN and CDR2 is SVGIG (reference sequence).

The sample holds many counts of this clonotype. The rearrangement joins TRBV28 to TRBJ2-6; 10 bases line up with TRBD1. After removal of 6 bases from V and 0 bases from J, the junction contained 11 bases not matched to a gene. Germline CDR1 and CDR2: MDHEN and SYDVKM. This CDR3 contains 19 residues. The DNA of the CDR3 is TGTGCCAGCAGCCTCTATGGACAGGGGGTGCCCTCTGGGGCCAACGTCCTGACTTTC. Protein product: CASSLYGQGVPSGANVLTF.

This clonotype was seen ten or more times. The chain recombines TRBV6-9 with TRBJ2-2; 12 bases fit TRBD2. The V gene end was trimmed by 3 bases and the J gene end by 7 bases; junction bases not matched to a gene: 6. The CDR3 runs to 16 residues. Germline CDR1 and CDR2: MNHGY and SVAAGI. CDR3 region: CASSYTLAGGGGELFF. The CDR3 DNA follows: TGTGCCAGCAGTTACACCCTAGCGGGAGGGGGCGGGGAGCTGTTTTTT.

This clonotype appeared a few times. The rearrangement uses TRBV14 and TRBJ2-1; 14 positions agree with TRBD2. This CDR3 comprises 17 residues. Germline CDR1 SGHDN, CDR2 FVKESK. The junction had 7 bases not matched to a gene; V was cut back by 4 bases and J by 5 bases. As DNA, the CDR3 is TGTGCCAGCAGCCGACGGACTAGCGGGAGGTATAACAATGAGCAGTTCTTC. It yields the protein CASSRRTSGRYNNEQFF.

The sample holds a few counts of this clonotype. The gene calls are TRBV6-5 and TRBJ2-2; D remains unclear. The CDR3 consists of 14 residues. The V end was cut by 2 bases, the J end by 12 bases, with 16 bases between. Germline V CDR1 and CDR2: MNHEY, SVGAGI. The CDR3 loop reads CASSYGGRTRKLFF. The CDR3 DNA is TGTGCCAGCAGTTACGGCGGCCGGACGAGAAAGCTGTTTTTT.

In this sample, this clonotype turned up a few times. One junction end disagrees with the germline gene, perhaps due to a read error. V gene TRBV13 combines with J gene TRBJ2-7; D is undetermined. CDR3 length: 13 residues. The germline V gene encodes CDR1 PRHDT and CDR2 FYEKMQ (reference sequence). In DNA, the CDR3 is TGTGCCAGCACTGGCAGGACCTCCCACGAGCAGTACTTC. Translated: CASTGRTSHEQYF.

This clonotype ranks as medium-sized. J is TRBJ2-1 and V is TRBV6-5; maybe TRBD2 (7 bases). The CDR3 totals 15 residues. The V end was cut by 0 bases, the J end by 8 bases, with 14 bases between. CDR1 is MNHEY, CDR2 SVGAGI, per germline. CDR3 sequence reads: CASSYSGGATDEQFF. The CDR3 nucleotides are TGTGCCAGCAGTTACTCAGGGGGGGCTACAGATGAGCAGTTCTTC.

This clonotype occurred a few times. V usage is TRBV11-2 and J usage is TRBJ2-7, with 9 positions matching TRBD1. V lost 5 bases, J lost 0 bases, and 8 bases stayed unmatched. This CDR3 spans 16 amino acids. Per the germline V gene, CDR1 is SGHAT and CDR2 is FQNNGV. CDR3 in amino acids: CASSPLLGQGSYEQYF. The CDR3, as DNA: TGTGCCAGCAGCCCCCTCCTGGGACAGGGCTCCTACGAGCAGTACTTC. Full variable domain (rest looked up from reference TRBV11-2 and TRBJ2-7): EAGVAQSPRYKIIEKRQSVAFWCNPISGHATLYWYQQILGQGPKLLIQFQNNGVVDDSQLPKDRFSAERLKGVDSTLKIQPAKLEDSAVYLCASSPLLGQGSYEQYFGPGTRLTVT.

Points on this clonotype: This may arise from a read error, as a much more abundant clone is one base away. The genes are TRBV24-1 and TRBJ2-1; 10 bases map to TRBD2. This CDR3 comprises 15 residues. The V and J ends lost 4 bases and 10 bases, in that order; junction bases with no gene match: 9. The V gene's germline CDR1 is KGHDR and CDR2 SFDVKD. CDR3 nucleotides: TGTGCCACCAGTGAAGCTAGCGGGAGTTTCAACGAGCAGTTCTTC. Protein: CATSEASGSFNEQFF.

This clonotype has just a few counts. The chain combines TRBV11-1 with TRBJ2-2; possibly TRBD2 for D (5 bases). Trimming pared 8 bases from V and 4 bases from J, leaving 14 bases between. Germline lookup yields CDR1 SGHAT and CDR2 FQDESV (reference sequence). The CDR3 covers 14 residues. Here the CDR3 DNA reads TGTGCCAGCGGTGTCCGGCGGGCCACCGGGGAGCTGTTTTTT. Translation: CASGVRRATGELFF.

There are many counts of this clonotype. The CDR3 here is CASSPPSLAGVYNEQFF. DNA of the CDR3: TGTGCCAGCTCACCACCGTCCCTTGCGGGAGTCTACAATGAGCAGTTCTTC. The genes are TRBV18 and TRBJ2-1, with 7 nucleotides matching TRBD2. The J segment lost 3 bases and the V segment lost 0 bases, leaving 8 bases of the junction unmatched. Per germline, CDR1 KGHSH and CDR2 LQKENI. The CDR3 totals 17 residues.

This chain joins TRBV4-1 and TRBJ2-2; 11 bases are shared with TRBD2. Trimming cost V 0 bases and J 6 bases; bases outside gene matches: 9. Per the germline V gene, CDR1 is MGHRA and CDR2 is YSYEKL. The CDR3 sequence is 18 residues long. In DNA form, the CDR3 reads TGCGCCAGCAGCCAAGAGGAACTAGCGGGAGCTGGGGCCGGGGAGCTGTTTTTT. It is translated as CASSQEELAGAGAGELFF.

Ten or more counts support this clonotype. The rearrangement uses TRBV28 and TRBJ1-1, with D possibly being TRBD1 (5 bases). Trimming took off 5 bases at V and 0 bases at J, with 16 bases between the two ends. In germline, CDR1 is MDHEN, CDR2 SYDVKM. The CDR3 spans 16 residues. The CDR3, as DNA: TGTGCCAGCAGTACCCCGGGTGCAGGGCTGAACACTGAAGCTTTCTTT. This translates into CASSTPGAGLNTEAFF.

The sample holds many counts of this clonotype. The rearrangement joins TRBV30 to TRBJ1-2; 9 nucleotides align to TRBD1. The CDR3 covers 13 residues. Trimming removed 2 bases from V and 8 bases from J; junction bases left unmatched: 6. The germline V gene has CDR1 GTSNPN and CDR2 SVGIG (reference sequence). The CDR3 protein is CAWSLTGGSGYTF. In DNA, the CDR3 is TGTGCCTGGAGTCTAACAGGGGGCTCAGGCTACACCTTC.

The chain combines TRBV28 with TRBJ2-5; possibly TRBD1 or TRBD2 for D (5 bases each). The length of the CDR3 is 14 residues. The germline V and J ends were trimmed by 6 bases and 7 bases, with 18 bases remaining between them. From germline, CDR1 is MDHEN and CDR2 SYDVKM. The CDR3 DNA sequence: TGTGCCAGCAGATTAACCGGGACGACGGGGACCCAGTACTTC. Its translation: CASRLTGTTGTQYF.

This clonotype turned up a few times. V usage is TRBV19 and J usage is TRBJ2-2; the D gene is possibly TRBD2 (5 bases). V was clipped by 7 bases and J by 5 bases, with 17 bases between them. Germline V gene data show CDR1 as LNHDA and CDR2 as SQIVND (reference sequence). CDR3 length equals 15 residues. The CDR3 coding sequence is TGTGCCAGTACAAAGGCCCGGGGAAGTACCGGGGAGCTGTTTTTT. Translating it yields CASTKARGSTGELFF.

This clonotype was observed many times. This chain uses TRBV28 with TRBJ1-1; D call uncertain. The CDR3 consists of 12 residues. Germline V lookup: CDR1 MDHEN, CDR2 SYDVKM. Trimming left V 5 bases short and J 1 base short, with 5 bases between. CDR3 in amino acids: CASSGKNTEAFF. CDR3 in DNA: TGTGCCAGCAGTGGCAAGAACACTGAAGCTTTCTTT.

CDR3 sequence reads: CSVASGTAGSYGYTF. The CDR3 DNA follows: TGCAGCGTTGCCTCCGGGACGGCGGGCAGCTATGGCTACACCTTC. The V call is TRBV29-1, the J call TRBJ1-2, with D perhaps matching TRBD1 (5 bases). This CDR3 has 15 amino acids. CDR1 SQVTM and CDR2 ANQGSEA come from the germline V gene. The V and J ends lost 4 bases and 4 bases respectively, with 19 bases between them.

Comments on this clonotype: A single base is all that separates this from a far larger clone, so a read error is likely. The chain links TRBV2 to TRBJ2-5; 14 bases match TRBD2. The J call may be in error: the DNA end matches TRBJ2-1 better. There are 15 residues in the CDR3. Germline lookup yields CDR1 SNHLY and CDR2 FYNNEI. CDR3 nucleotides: TGTGCCGGCAGCCCGGGACTAGCGGGAGTAGGTGAGCAGTTCTTC. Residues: CAGSPGLAGVGEQFF.

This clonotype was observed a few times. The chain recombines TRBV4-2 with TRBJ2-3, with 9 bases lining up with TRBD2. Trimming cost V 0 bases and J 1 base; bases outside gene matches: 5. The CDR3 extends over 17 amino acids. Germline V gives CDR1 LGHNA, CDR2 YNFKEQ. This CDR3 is CASSQDYSGSGTDTQYF. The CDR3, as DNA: TGTGCCAGCAGCCAAGATTATAGCGGGAGCGGCACAGATACGCAGTATTTT.

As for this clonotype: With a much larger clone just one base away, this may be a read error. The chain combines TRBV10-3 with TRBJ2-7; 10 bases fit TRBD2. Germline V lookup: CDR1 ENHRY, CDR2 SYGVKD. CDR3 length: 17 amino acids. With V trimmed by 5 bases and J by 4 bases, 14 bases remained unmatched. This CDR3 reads CAISNGLAGVRDYEQYF. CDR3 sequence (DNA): TGTGCCATCAGTAATGGGCTAGCGGGAGTTCGAGATTACGAGCAGTACTTC.